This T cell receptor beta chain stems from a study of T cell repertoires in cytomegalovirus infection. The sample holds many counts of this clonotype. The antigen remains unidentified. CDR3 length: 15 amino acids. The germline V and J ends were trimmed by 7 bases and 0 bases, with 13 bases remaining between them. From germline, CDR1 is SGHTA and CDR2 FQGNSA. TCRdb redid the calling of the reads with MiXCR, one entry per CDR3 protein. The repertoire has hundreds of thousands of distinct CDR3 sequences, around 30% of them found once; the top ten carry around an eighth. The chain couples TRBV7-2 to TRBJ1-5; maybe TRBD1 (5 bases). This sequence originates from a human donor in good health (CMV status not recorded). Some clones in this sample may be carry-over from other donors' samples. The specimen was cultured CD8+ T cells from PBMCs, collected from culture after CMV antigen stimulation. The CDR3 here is CASNPRGTSNQPQHF. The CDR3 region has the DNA TGTGCCAGCAACCCACGGGGGACTAGCAATCAGCCCCAGCATTTT.